This T cell receptor beta chain derives from a study of blood T cell repertoires in COVID-19. In the study overall: Sites across the United States, Italy and Spain contributed samples from acute and convalescent COVID-19.

Produced via immunoSEQ multiplex PCR; TCRdb's table is partial and in-frame only. The sample lists 200,000 to 250,000 clones, about 93% occurring once. The V and J ends lost 4 bases and 4 bases, in that order; junction bases with no gene match: 8. Germline CDR1 reads MNHEY; CDR2 reads SVGEGT. The CDR3 length is 16 residues. The chain uses TRBV6-2 or TRBV6-3 and TRBJ2-7, with 12 bases aligning to TRBD2. The sequencing input was peripheral blood. This receptor was taken from a man in his fifties or sixties with COVID-19, enrolled during active disease. The CDR3 DNA is TGTGCCAGCAGTTCCGCCCTAGCGGGAGGGCTTTACGAGCAGTACTTC. It yields the protein CASSSALAGGLYEQYF.